Below are 19 T cell receptor beta chains sequenced from a single sample in a study of CD8 T cells in ankylosing spondylitis. TCRdb reanalysed the 5' RACE reads using MiXCR and keeps one entry per CDR3 protein. The table records a few hundred thousand distinct CDR3 sequences, around 20% of them present only once. Sequenced: blood, either unsorted or a sorted T cell fraction (not recorded which). These receptors came from a female donor with ankylosing spondylitis or in good health (not recorded which).

This clonotype has more than one count but fewer than ten. The chain carries TRBV12-3 or TRBV12-4 and TRBJ2-1; 10 positions agree with TRBD2. The CDR3 consists of 15 residues. The V and J ends lost 8 bases and 9 bases, in that order; junction bases with no gene match: 13. The CDR3 sequence is CASHMVAGGLSEQFF. CDR3 nucleotides: TGTGCCAGCCATATGGTAGCGGGAGGACTAAGTGAGCAGTTCTTC.

The chain couples TRBV3-1 to TRBJ1-1; D is perhaps TRBD1 (6 bases). The CDR3 covers 14 residues. Deletions cut 5 bases from V and 3 bases from J, with 13 bases between. Germline V CDR1 and CDR2: LGHDT, YNNKEL (reference sequence). CDR3 residues: CASSATGRYTEAFF. The CDR3 DNA reads as TGTGCCAGCAGCGCAACAGGGCGGTACACTGAAGCTTTCTTT.

This clonotype was detected a few times. The chain uses TRBV7-9 and TRBJ2-1; 7 nucleotides line up with TRBD2. CDR1 is SEHNR, CDR2 FQNEAQ, per germline (reference sequence). The CDR3 loop spans 14 amino acids. The ends lost 5 bases at V and 8 bases at J; junction bases unmatched: 9. The CDR3 DNA reads as TGTGCCAGCAGCGGCGGGAGCGGGAACGATGAGCAGTTCTTC. Amino acids: CASSGGSGNDEQFF.

This clonotype was seen ten or more times. CDR3 in amino acids: CSSSAAANEKLFF. The CDR3 DNA reads as TGCAGTTCCTCAGCAGCCGCAAATGAAAAACTGTTTTTT. The chain is built from TRBV20-1 and TRBJ1-4; D gene uncertain. The CDR3 spans 13 residues. V was trimmed by 8 bases and J by 5 bases, leaving 15 bases between them. The germline V gene has CDR1 DFQATT and CDR2 SNEGSKA (reference sequence).

This chain connects TRBV12-3 or TRBV12-4 to TRBJ2-2; 9 nucleotides align to TRBD2. The J segment lost 5 bases and the V segment lost 7 bases, leaving 14 bases of the junction unmatched. This CDR3 is built from 17 residues. The CDR3 coding sequence is TGTGCCAGCATCCCCTGGGCTAGCGGGACTGGGACCGGGGAGCTGTTTTTT. Its protein product is CASIPWASGTGTGELFF.

This chain uses TRBV27 with TRBJ2-7; 7 nucleotides line up with TRBD2. The CDR3 contains 14 residues. Germline V gives CDR1 MNHEY, CDR2 SMNVEV (reference sequence). Unmatched junction bases numbered 6, after V lost 3 bases and J lost 4 bases. The CDR3 region is CASSFRGRGYEQYF. The CDR3 DNA follows: TGTGCCAGCAGTTTTCGGGGGAGGGGTTACGAGCAGTACTTC.

This clonotype was seen a few times. The chain employs TRBV12-5 and TRBJ2-7, with D tentatively TRBD1 or TRBD2 (5 bases each). Germline CDR1 reads LGHNT; CDR2 reads FRNRAP. V was pared by 2 bases and J by 7 bases, with 12 bases between. The CDR3 length is 13 residues. The DNA for the CDR3 is TGTGCTAGTGGTTTGTATGGGACGGGGGAGCAGTACTTC. Translated: CASGLYGTGEQYF.

This clonotype turned up a few times. V is TRBV7-2 and J is TRBJ2-3, with 11 bases aligning to TRBD2. CDR1 SGHTA and CDR2 FQGNSA come from the germline V gene. This CDR3 has 17 amino acids. V gave up 0 bases and J gave up 2 bases; unmatched junction bases: 4. This chain's CDR3 is CASSLAGTSGNTDTQYF. DNA of the CDR3: TGTGCCAGCAGCTTAGCAGGGACTAGCGGAAACACAGATACGCAGTATTTT.

CDR3 sequence: CASSSSGSIPDTQYF. CDR3 DNA sequence: TGCGCCAGCAGTTCTAGCGGGAGTATCCCAGATACGCAGTATTTT. The rearrangement uses TRBV5-1 and TRBJ2-3, with 10 bases aligning to TRBD2. Germline V gene data show CDR1 as SGHRS and CDR2 as YFSETQ. The CDR3 runs 15 residues. With V trimmed by 5 bases and J by 4 bases, 7 bases remained unmatched.

A few counts support this clonotype. The chain carries TRBV9 and TRBJ1-5; D remains ambiguous. With 0 bases removed from V and 5 bases from J, the gap between germline ends came to 9 bases. Germline V gene lookup returns CDR1 SGDLS and CDR2 YYNGEE. The CDR3 is 14 amino acids. The CDR3 protein is CASSVDPLDQPQHF. The CDR3, as DNA: TGTGCCAGCAGCGTAGATCCCCTCGATCAGCCCCAGCATTTT.

This chain joins TRBV10-1 and TRBJ2-3, with D unresolved. The CDR3 consists of 12 residues. Deletions cut 8 bases from V and 6 bases from J, with 12 bases between. Germline V gene sequence: CDR1 WNHNN, CDR2 SYGVQD (reference sequence). The CDR3 reads CASGPHGDTQYF. The CDR3 DNA sequence: TGCGCCAGCGGACCCCACGGGGATACGCAGTATTTT.

Only a few counts were recorded for this clonotype. The chain couples TRBV29-1 to TRBJ2-1, with D possibly TRBD1 on 5 matching bases. V shed 2 bases and J shed 0 bases, with 17 bases lying between them. This CDR3 comprises 17 residues. The germline V gene has CDR1 SQVTM and CDR2 ANQGSEA. CDR3 nucleotides: TGCAGCGTTGAAATTCGGGCAGGGCTAAGCTCCTACAATGAGCAGTTCTTC. It encodes CSVEIRAGLSSYNEQFF.

V is TRBV6-5 and J is TRBJ1-1, with no clear D. The V end lost 0 bases, the J end lost 0 bases, and 11 bases lay between the germline ends. CDR1 is MNHEY, CDR2 SVGAGI, per germline. This CDR3 region has 16 residues. The CDR3 sequence: CASSYSGLGMNTEAFF. CDR3 nucleotides: TGTGCCAGCAGTTACTCGGGATTGGGTATGAACACTGAAGCTTTCTTT.

The chain uses TRBV6-2 or TRBV6-3 and TRBJ1-1, with D possibly matching TRBD1 (5 bases). Germline V CDR1 and CDR2: MNHEY, SVGEGT. The germline V and J ends were trimmed by 0 bases and 12 bases, with 14 bases remaining between them. This CDR3 spans 13 amino acids. CDR3 DNA: TGTGCCAGCAGTTACTCCTGGGAGGGGCCGACTTTCTTT. This sequence encodes CASSYSWEGPTFF.

This clonotype came up a few times. The chain employs TRBV7-2 and TRBJ2-3; 9 bases line up with TRBD1. The germline V gene has CDR1 SGHTA and CDR2 FQGNSA. The CDR3 sequence is 16 residues long. The V and J ends lost 1 base and 3 bases, in that order; junction bases with no gene match: 5. CDR3 in amino acids: CASSLVFDRGTDTQYF. The CDR3 nucleotides read TGTGCCAGCAGCTTAGTGTTCGACAGGGGGACAGATACGCAGTATTTT.

The V call is TRBV6-1, the J call TRBJ2-7; D may be TRBD1 (5 bases). Germline loops: CDR1 MNHNS, CDR2 SASEGT. Trimming left V 8 bases short and J 6 bases short, with 23 bases between. The CDR3 contains 15 residues. CDR3 amino acids: CASQGWLSSRGEQYF. The CDR3 nucleotides read TGTGCCAGCCAGGGTTGGCTGTCTTCACGAGGCGAGCAGTACTTC.

This clonotype appeared a few times. This sequence joins TRBV7-9 and TRBJ2-7; 10 bases fit TRBD1. This CDR3 is 14 amino acids long. Germline assignment: CDR1 SEHNR and CDR2 FQNEAQ (reference sequence). J was trimmed by 7 bases and V by 5 bases; bases with no gene match: 8. CDR3 in amino acids: CASSGGGQGSEQYF. CDR3 bases: TGTGCCAGCAGCGGCGGGGGACAGGGGTCTGAGCAGTACTTC.

The chain uses TRBV7-7 and TRBJ2-2; 11 bases fit TRBD1. Germline CDR1 and CDR2: SSHAT and FNYEAQ (reference sequence). The CDR3 length is 14 residues. Losses at the gene ends were 4 bases for V and 7 bases for J; bases not matched to a gene: 2. The CDR3 nucleotides are TGTGCCAGCAGCTCGGGACAGGGGGACGGGGAGCTGTTTTTT. It yields the protein CASSSGQGDGELFF.

This clonotype was counted a few times. As DNA, the CDR3 is TGTGCCATCAGTGGTCGACCCCTGAGCACAGATACGCAGTATTTT. It encodes CAISGRPLSTDTQYF. The chain employs TRBV10-3 and TRBJ2-3; D is undetermined. The germline V and J ends were trimmed by 4 bases and 0 bases, with 11 bases remaining between them. Germline V gene data show CDR1 as ENHRY and CDR2 as SYGVKD. The CDR3 consists of 15 residues.